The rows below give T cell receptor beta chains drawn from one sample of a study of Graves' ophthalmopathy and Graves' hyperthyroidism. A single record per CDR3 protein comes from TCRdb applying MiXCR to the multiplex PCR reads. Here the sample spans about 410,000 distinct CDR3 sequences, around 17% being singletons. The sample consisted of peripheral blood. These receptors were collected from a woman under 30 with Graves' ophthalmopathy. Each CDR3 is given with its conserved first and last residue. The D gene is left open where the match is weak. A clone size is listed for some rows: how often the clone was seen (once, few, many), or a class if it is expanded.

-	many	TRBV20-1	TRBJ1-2	TGCAGTGCCACCCCTGGGGGATACTATGGCTACACCTTC	CSATPGGYYGYTF
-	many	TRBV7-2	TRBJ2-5	TGTGCCAGCAGCCCGACGAGGGTTTTTGGGCAAGAGACCCAGTACTTC	CASSPTRVFGQETQYF
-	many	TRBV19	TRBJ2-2	TGTGCCAGTAATAGACTAGGAGGAACCGGGGAGCTGTTTTTT	CASNRLGGTGELFF
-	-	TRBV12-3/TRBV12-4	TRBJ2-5	TGTGCCAGCAGCCACGACAGGTTTGAAGAGACCCAGTACTTC	CASSHDRFEETQYF
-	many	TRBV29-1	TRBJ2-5	TGCAGCGTCCACGGGGCCTATAAGGTTCCAGGTCAAGAGACCCAGTACTTC	CSVHGAYKVPGQETQYF
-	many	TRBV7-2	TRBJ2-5	TGTGCCAGCAGCTTAGCGACGGGGGCGGGTGGGGAGACCCAGTACTTC	CASSLATGAGGETQYF
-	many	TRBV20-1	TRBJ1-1	TGCAGTGCTAGAGTCACTGGGGGGCTCGGGAACACTGAAGCTTTCTTT	CSARVTGGLGNTEAFF
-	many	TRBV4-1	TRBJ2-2	TGCGCCAGCAGCCAACCCATCCGGACCTTTAACACCGGGGAGCTGTTTTTT	CASSQPIRTFNTGELFF
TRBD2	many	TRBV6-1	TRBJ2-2	TGTGCCAGCAGTCGACTAGCGGGAGTCACCGGGGAGCTGTTTTTT	CASSRLAGVTGELFF
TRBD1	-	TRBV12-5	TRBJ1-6	TGTGCTAGTGGTTTCCCAGGGGGTTGGGTATCACCCCTCCACTTT	CASGFPGGWVSPLHF
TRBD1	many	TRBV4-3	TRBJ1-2	TGCGCCAGCAGCCAAGATAAGGGGGCGGACAGCTATGGCTACACCTTC	CASSQDKGADSYGYTF
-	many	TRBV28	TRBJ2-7	TGTGCCGCCGCCCAAGGAACACTCGTCTACGAGCAGTACTTC	CAAAQGTLVYEQYF
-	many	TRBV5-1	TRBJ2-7	TGCGCCAGCAGCTTGGGGGGGACGGCGGACTACGAGCAGTACTTC	CASSLGGTADYEQYF
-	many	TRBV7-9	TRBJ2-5	TGTGCCAGCAGCCCACACGGGGACCTCAGAGAGACCCAGTACTTC	CASSPHGDLRETQYF
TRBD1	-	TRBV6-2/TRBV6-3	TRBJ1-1	TGTGCCAGCAGTGCCCTGACAGGGGGTAACACTGAAGCTTTCTTT	CASSALTGGNTEAFF
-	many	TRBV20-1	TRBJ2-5	TGCAGTGCTCCAGAGGGTTCAGGTCCCCAAGAGACCCAGTACTTC	CSAPEGSGPQETQYF
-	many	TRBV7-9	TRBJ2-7	TGTGCCAGCAGCGTTAGTTGGGCGGACAGCTACGAGCAGTACTTC	CASSVSWADSYEQYF
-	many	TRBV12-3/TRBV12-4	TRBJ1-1	TGTGCCAGCAGTCCCAGGGGCGGCCTCCCTAAGGGGACTGAAGCTTTCTTT	CASSPRGGLPKGTEAFF
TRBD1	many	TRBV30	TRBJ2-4	TGTGCCTGGAGTGAGGGGACAGGGTATACGAACATTCAGTACTTC	CAWSEGTGYTNIQYF
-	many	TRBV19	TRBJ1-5	TGTGCCAGTAGTAATTCGGACGCTAATCAGCCCCAGCATTTT	CASSNSDANQPQHF
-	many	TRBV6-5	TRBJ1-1	TGTGCCAGCAGTCCAATCCTCATACAGAAGAACACTGAAGCTTTCTTT	CASSPILIQKNTEAFF
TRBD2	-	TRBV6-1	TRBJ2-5	TGTGCCACCTTAGCGGGGGCCCCTTTGGAGACCCAGTACTTC	CATLAGAPLETQYF
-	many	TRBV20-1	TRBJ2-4	TGCAGTGTTCTTGTTCCGACCCAAAACATTCAGTACTTC	CSVLVPTQNIQYF
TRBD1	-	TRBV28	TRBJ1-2	TGTGCCGGGGGACAGGGTATTTGGGGCTATGGCTACACCTTC	CAGGQGIWGYGYTF
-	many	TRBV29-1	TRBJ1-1	TGCAGCGTTGTCCAGGGGCTAGACACTGAAGCTTTCTTT	CSVVQGLDTEAFF
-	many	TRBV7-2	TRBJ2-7	TGTGCCAGCAGCTTAGGGCTAGCTCCCCACGAGCAGTACTTC	CASSLGLAPHEQYF
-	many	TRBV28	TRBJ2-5	TGTGCCAGGGGGGTGGCGTTCGGAGAGACCCAGTACTTC	CARGVAFGETQYF
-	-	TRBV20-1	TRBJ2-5	TGCAGTGCGCCTGTTCGGGGGTCCGAGACCCAGTACTTC	CSAPVRGSETQYF
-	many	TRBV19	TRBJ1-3	TGTGCCAGTAGTATAGCCGGACGAAACCGTGGAAACACCATATATTTT	CASSIAGRNRGNTIYF
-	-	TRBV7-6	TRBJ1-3	TGTGCCAGCAGCGAAGCGGGAAACACCATATATTTT	CASSEAGNTIYF
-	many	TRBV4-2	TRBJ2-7	TGTGCCAGCAGCCAAGATTTGCTCTACGAGCAGTACTTC	CASSQDLLYEQYF
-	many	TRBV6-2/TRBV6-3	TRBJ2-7	TGTGCCAGCAGTTATTTAGGAAACTACGAGCAGTACTTC	CASSYLGNYEQYF
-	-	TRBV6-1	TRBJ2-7	TGTGCCAGCAGTGAAAGGACATTCTACGAGCAGTACTTC	CASSERTFYEQYF
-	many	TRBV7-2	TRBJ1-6	TGTGCCAGCAGCTTCGGGGGCATTGGGAGCTCCTATAATTCACCCCTCCACTTT	CASSFGGIGSSYNSPLHF
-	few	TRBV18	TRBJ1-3	TGTGCCAGCTCACCGGCGGGCTCCAACACCATATATTTT	CASSPAGSNTIYF
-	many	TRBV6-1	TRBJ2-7	TGTGCCAGCAGTGAAGCTAGCTACTACGAGCAGTACTTC	CASSEASYYEQYF
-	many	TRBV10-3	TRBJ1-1	TGTGCCATCAGTGAGTCTGTGGGGGTCGACACTGAAGCTTTCTTT	CAISESVGVDTEAFF